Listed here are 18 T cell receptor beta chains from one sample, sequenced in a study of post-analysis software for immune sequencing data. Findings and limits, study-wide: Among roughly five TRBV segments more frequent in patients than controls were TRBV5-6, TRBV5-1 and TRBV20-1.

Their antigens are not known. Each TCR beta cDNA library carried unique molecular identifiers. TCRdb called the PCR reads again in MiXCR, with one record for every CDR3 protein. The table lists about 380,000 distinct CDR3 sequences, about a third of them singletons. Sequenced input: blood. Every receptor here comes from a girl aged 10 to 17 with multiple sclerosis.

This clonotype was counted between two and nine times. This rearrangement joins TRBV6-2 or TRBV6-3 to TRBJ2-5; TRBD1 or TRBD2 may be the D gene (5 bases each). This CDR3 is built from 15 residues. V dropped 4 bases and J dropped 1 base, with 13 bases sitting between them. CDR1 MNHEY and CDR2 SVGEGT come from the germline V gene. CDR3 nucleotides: TGTGCCAGCAGTTCCCCTCCGGGACGCCAAGAGACCCAGTACTTC. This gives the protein CASSSPPGRQETQYF.

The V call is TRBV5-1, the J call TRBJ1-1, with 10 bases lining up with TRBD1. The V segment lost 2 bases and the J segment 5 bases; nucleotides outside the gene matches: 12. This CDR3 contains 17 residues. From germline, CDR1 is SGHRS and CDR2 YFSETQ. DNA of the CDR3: TGCGCCAGCAGCTTCCTACCACCGGGACAGGGGAAGACTGAAGCTTTCTTT. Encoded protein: CASSFLPPGQGKTEAFF.

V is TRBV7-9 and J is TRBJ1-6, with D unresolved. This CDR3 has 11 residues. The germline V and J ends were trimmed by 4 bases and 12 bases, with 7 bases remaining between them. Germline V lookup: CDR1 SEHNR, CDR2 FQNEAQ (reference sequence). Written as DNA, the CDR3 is TGTGCCAGCAGCTCTGTCATACCCCTCCACTTT. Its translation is CASSSVIPLHF.

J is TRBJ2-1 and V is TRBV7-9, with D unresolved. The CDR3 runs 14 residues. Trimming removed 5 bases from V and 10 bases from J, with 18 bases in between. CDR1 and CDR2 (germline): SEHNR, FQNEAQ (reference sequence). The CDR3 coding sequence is TGTGCCAGCAGCGTCCCAGGCGACTCACGGGAGCAGTTCTTC. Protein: CASSVPGDSREQFF.

The DNA of the CDR3 is TGTGCCAGCAGTTCGCGTCAGACTTACAATCAGCCCCAGCATTTT. Protein product: CASSSRQTYNQPQHF. The chain links TRBV6-6 to TRBJ1-5; D gene uncertain. This CDR3 is built from 15 residues. The germline V gene has CDR1 MNHNY and CDR2 SVGAGI (reference sequence). The V end was cut by 4 bases, the J end by 3 bases, with 13 bases between.

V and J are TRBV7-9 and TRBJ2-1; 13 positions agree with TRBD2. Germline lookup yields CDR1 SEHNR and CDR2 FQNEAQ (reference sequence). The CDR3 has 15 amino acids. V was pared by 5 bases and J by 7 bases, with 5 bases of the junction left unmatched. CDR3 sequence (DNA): TGTGCCAGCAGCGTACTAGCGGGGGGGAGTAATGAGCAGTTCTTC. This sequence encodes CASSVLAGGSNEQFF.

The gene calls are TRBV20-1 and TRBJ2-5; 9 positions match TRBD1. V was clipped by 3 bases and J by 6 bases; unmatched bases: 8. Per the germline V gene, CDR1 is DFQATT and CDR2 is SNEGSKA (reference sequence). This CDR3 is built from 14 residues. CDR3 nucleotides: TGCAGTGCTAGGATAGGGACAGGGTCAAAGACCCAGTACTTC. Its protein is CSARIGTGSKTQYF.

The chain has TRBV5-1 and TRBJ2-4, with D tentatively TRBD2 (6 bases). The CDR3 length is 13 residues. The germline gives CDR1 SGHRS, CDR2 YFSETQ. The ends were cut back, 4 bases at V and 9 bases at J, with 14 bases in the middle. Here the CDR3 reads CASSEWGESIQYF. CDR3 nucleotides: TGCGCCAGCAGCGAATGGGGGGAAAGCATTCAGTACTTC.

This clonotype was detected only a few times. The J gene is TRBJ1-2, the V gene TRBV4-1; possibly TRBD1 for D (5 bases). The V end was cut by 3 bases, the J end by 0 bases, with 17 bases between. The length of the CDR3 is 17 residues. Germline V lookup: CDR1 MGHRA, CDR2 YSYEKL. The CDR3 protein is CASSQGEVQVSNYGYTF. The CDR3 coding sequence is TGCGCCAGCAGCCAGGGGGAGGTCCAAGTTTCTAACTATGGCTACACCTTC.

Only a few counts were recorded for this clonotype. CDR3 residues: CASTSPADGNTEAFF. DNA for the CDR3: TGTGCCAGCACCTCACCAGCCGACGGGAACACTGAAGCTTTCTTT. The V call is TRBV12-3 or TRBV12-4, the J call TRBJ1-1; no clear D. This CDR3 has 15 residues. V lost 7 bases to trimming and J lost 1 base, with 16 bases between them.

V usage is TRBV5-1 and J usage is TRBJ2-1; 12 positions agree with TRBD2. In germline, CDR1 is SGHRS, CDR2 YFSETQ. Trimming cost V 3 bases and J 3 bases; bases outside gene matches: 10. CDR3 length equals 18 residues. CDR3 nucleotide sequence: TGCGCCAGCAGCTCCCGTAGCCTAGCGGGGGGGGGCTACAATGAGCAGTTCTTC. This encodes CASSSRSLAGGGYNEQFF.

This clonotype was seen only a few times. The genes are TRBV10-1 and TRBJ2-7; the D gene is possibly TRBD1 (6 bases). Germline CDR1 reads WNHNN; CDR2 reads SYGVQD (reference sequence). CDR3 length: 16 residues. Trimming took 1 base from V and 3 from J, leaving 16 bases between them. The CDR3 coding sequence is TGCGCCAGCAGTGAGTTTCACAGGGTCAAGGACTACGAGCAGTACTTC. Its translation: CASSEFHRVKDYEQYF.

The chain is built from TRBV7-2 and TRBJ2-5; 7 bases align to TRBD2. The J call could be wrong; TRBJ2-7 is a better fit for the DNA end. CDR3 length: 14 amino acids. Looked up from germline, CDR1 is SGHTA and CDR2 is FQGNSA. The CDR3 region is CASSHPGGVYEQYF. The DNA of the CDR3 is TGTGCCAGCAGCCACCCTGGGGGGGTCTACGAGCAGTACTTC.

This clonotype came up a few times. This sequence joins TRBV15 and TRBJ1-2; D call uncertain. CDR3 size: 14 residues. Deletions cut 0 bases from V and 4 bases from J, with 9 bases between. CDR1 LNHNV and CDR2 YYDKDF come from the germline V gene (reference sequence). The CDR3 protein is CATSRDVGPYGYTF. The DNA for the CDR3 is TGTGCCACCAGCAGAGATGTCGGGCCCTATGGCTACACCTTC.

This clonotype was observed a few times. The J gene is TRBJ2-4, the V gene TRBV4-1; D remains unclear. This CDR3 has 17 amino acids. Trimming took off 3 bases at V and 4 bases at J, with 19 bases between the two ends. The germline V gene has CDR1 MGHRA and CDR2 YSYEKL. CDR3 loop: CASSQATTLDQKNIQYF. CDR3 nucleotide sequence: TGCGCCAGCAGCCAGGCAACCACGTTGGACCAAAAAAACATTCAGTACTTC.

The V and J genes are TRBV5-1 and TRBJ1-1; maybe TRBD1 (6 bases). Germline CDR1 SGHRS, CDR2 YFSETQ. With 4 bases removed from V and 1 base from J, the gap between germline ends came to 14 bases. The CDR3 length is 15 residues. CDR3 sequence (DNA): TGCGCCAGCAGCGGACACCAGGGGCAGAACACTGAAGCTTTCTTT. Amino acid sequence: CASSGHQGQNTEAFF. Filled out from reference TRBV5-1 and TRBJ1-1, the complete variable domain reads KAGVTQTPRYLIKTRGQQVTLSCSPISGHRSVSWYQQTPGQGLQFLFEYFSETQRNKGNFPGRFSGRQFSNSRSEMNVSTLELGDSALYLCASSGHQGQNTEAFFGQGTRLTVV.

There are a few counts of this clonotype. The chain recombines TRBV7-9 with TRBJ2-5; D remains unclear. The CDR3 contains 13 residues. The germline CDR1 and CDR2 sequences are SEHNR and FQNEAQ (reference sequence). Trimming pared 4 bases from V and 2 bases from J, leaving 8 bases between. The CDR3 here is CASSSTFQETQYF. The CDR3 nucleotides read TGTGCCAGCAGCTCGACCTTTCAAGAGACCCAGTACTTC.

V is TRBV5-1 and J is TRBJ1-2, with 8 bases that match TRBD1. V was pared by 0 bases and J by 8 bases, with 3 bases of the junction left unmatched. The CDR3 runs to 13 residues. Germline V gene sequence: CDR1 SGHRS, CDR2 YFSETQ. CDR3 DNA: TGCGCCAGCAGCTTGGGGACAGGGTGGGGCTACACCTTC. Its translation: CASSLGTGWGYTF.